This TCR beta chain was obtained from a study of beta chain features in type 1 diabetes. For the study at large: Patients looked much like healthy donors when it came to age, gender and cell yields.

Expressed TCRB transcripts were sequenced, since all the RNA that had been isolated was reverse transcribed. Data came from immunoSEQ multiplex PCR; TCRdb stores just in-frame clones and leaves some out. The sample carries around 710,000 clones, 9.5% to 15% recorded once. As concerns this clone: The target antigen is unknown.

Study-level results: Type 1 diabetes patients had moderately but significantly shorter TCRB CDR3s in all four CD4+ subsets.

The CDR3 consists of 14 residues. From germline, CDR1 is MDHEN and CDR2 SYDVKM. V was shortened by 6 bases and J by 2 bases, with 8 bases between the two germline ends. The specimen was naive CD4+ T cells from blood. The sequence was obtained from a man younger than 40 with type 1 diabetes. V and J are TRBV28 and TRBJ2-6, with D possibly matching TRBD2 (6 bases). CDR3 sequence (DNA): TGTGCCAGCAGCAGGAGGGCTGGGGCCAACGTCCTGACTTTC. Protein sequence: CASSRRAGANVLTF.